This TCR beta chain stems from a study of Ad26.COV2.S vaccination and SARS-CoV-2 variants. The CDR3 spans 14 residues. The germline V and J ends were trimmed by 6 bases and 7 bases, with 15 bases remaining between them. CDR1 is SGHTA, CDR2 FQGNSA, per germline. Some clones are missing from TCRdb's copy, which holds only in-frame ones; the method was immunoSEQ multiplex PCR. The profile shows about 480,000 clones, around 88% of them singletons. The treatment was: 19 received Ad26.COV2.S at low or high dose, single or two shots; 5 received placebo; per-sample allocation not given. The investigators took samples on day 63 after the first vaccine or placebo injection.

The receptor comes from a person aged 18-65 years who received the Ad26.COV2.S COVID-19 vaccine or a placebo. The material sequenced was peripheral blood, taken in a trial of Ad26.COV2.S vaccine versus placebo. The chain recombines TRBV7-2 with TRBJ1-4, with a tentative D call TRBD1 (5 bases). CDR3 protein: CASRPGTVSEKLFF. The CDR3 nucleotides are TGTGCCAGCAGACCCGGGACGGTTAGTGAAAAACTGTTTTTT.